What follows describes a single T cell receptor beta chain. Noted time point: pre-sensitization, week 0. Treatment here: therapeutic diphenylcyclopropenone sensitization with weekly scalp DPC. This entry belongs to a study of human T cells and chemical hapten exposure. Turning to the study itself: Sensitization used 2% DPC on around 2 cm by around 2 cm upper inner arm skin.

CDR3 length equals 13 residues. V lost 6 bases and J 5 bases, leaving 13 bases between the germline ends. Germline V lookup: CDR1 MNHEY, CDR2 SVGEGT. Attachment of unique molecular identifiers to individual cDNA molecules was performed in the library. TCRdb ran MiXCR on the RACE reads and lists one entry per CDR3 protein. Counted here are 250,000 or so distinct CDR3 sequences, about 9.4% occurring once; the ten biggest clones make up 2.3%. This receptor was obtained from a woman aged 40 to 50 with alopecia areata. Some clones in this sample may be carry-over from other donors' samples. This sample comprised whole blood, obtained in connection with sensitization to the hapten diphenylcyclopropenone (DPC). The chain joins TRBV6-2 or TRBV6-3 to TRBJ1-1; possibly TRBD1 for D (5 bases). The CDR3 here is CASRGDPITEAFF. As DNA, the CDR3 is TGTGCCAGCAGAGGGGATCCGATTACTGAAGCTTTCTTT.